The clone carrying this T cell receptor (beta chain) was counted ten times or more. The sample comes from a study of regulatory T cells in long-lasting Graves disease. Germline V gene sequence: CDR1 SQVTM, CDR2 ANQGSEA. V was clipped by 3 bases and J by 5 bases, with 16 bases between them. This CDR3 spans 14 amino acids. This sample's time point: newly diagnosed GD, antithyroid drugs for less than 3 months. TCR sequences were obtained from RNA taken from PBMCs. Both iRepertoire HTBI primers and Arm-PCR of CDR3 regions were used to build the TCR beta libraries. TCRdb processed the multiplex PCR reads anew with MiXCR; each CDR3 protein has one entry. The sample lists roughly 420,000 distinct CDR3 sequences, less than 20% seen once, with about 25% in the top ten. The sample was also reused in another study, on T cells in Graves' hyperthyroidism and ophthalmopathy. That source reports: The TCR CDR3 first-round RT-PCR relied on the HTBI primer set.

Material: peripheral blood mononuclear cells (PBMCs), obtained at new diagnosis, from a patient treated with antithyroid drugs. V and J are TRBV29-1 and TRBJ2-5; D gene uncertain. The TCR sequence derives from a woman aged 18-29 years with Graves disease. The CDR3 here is CSVEWASHFETQYF. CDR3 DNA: TGCAGCGTTGAGTGGGCCAGCCATTTCGAGACCCAGTACTTC. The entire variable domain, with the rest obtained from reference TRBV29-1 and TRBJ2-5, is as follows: SAVISQKPSRDICQRGTSLTIQCQVDSQVTMMFWYRQQPGQSLTLIATANQGSEATYESGFVIDKFPISRPNLTFSTLTVSNMSPEDSSIYLCSVEWASHFETQYFGPGTRLLVL.